Below are 31 T cell receptor beta chains sequenced from a single sample in a study of cytomegalovirus exposure and HLA in healthy donors. Amplification used 60 Vbeta primers and 13 Jbeta primers. Generated by immunoSEQ multiplex PCR, the TCRdb table keeps only in-frame clones and is missing some. The sample has 150,000 to 200,000 clones; around 70% are singletons. Sequencing input: PBMCs. Every receptor here comes from a man between 18 and 35 years old in good health and CMV-seropositive.

The CDR3 DNA reads TGTGCCAGCAGTGTGGGGCAGGAGAACACTGAAGCTTTCTTT. This translates into CASSVGQENTEAFF. The chain combines TRBV6-4 with TRBJ1-1, with D tentatively TRBD1 (5 bases). Germline-derived CDR1 and CDR2 are MRHNA and SNTAGT. V dropped 4 bases and J dropped 1 base, with 10 bases sitting between them. This CDR3 is built from 14 residues.

This chain links TRBV25-1 with TRBJ1-6, with TRBD1 identical over 8 bases. CDR1 MGHDK and CDR2 SYGVNS come from the germline V gene. This CDR3 region has 14 residues. The V and J ends lost 6 bases and 7 bases, in that order; junction bases with no gene match: 5. The CDR3 loop reads CASRGQGENSPLHF. In DNA, the CDR3 is TGTGCCAGCAGAGGACAGGGTGAAAATTCACCCCTCCACTTT.

The DNA for the CDR3 is TGTGCCAGCAGCTTTCCAGGGGACTATGGCTACACCTTC. Translation gives CASSFPGDYGYTF. The chain combines TRBV7-9 with TRBJ1-2; a weak D match, TRBD1 (6 bases). Germline values: CDR1 SEHNR, CDR2 FQNEAQ (reference sequence). The CDR3 has 13 amino acids. Trimming stripped 3 bases from V and 3 bases from J, with 8 bases between.

CDR3 DNA: TGTGCCAGCAGCTTGGTAGCGGGGGCGACAGATACGCAGTATTTT. Protein: CASSLVAGATDTQYF. The chain has TRBV7-3 and TRBJ2-3; 9 nucleotides agree with TRBD2. V dropped 3 bases and J dropped 3; count of bases not matched to a gene: 4. The CDR3 is 15 residues long. Germline V gives CDR1 SGHTA, CDR2 FQGTGA. The full variable domain, in which reference TRBV7-3 and TRBJ2-3 provide the parts outside the CDR3, is GAGVSQTPSNKVTEKGKYVELRCDPISGHTALYWYRQSLGQGPEFLIYFQGTGAADDSGLPNDRFFAVRPEGSVSTLKIQRTERGDSAVYLCASSLVAGATDTQYFGPGTRLTVL.

This sequence joins TRBV6-5 and TRBJ1-5, with 7 nucleotides matching TRBD1. In germline, CDR1 is MNHEY, CDR2 SVGAGI. The CDR3 consists of 15 residues. V lost 6 bases and J lost 8; bases outside the gene matches: 13. CDR3 coding DNA: TGTGCCAGCAGCCCCGGGACAGTTGAGTCGGAGCCCCAGCATTTT. Amino acids: CASSPGTVESEPQHF.

In this sample, this clone turned up a few times. The CDR3 region is CASSAGGRGKEETQYF. In DNA form, the CDR3 reads TGTGCCAGCAGCGCGGGGGGCAGGGGAAAGGAAGAGACCCAGTACTTC. The J gene is TRBJ2-5, the V gene TRBV7-8, with TRBD2 identical over 8 bases. Germline loops: CDR1 SGHVS, CDR2 FQNEAQ. The length of the CDR3 is 16 residues. V was pared by 5 bases and J by 3 bases, with 11 bases of the junction left unmatched.

CDR3: CASGPGVSTEAFF. The CDR3 DNA reads as TGTGCCAGCGGTCCCGGGGTTTCCACTGAAGCTTTCTTT. The chain is built from TRBV28 and TRBJ1-1; D call uncertain. V was pared by 8 bases and J by 4 bases, with 14 bases between. There are 13 residues in the CDR3. The germline CDR1 and CDR2 sequences are MDHEN and SYDVKM.

This chain uses TRBV11-3 with TRBJ1-1; D perhaps matches TRBD1 (6 bases). There are 16 residues in the CDR3. Trimming cost V 4 bases and J 1 base, with 16 bases left between them. Germline assignment: CDR1 SGHNT and CDR2 YENEEA. This CDR3 is CASSSILTGRNTEAFF. Here the CDR3 DNA reads TGTGCCAGCAGCTCAATCCTGACAGGCCGGAACACTGAAGCTTTCTTT. The full variable domain, with the rest looked up from reference TRBV11-3 and TRBJ1-1, is EAGVVQSPRYKIIEKKQPVAFWCNPISGHNTLYWYLQNLGQGPELLIRYENEEAVDDSQLPKDRFSAERLKGVDSTLKIQPAELGDSAVYLCASSSILTGRNTEAFFGQGTRLTVV.

The chain recombines TRBV30 with TRBJ2-1, with D uncertain. Germline CDR1 GTSNPN, CDR2 SVGIG (reference sequence). The V end was cut by 3 bases, the J end by 0 bases, with 18 bases between. This CDR3 contains 17 residues. CDR3 loop: CAWSRSRSPSSYNEQFF. In DNA, the CDR3 is TGTGCCTGGAGCCGTAGTCGTTCCCCTAGCTCCTACAATGAGCAGTTCTTC. Full variable domain (remainder filled in from reference TRBV30 and TRBJ2-1): SQTIHQWPATLVQPVGSPLSLECTVEGTSNPNLYWYRQAAGRGLQLLFYSVGIGQISSEVPQNLSASRPQDRQFILSSKKLLLSDSGFYLCAWSRSRSPSSYNEQFFGPGTRLTVL.

V and J are TRBV5-1 and TRBJ1-1; D is ambiguous. V lost 4 bases to trimming and J lost 1 base, with 14 bases between them. The CDR3 contains 15 residues. CDR1 and CDR2 (germline): SGHRS, YFSETQ. This chain's CDR3 is CASSAANQQNTEAFF. The CDR3 bases are TGCGCCAGCAGCGCGGCCAACCAACAGAACACTGAAGCTTTCTTT.

The chain employs TRBV5-1 and TRBJ1-5; D gene unclear. The CDR3 covers 13 residues. The V gene lost 2 bases and the J gene lost 5 bases, with 8 bases spanning the gap. Germline V CDR1 and CDR2: SGHRS, YFSETQ. Here the CDR3 reads CASSLSGDQPQHF. DNA for the CDR3: TGCGCCAGCAGCTTATCCGGAGATCAGCCCCAGCATTTT.

This clone occurred a few times. This chain links TRBV5-1 with TRBJ2-3, with TRBD1 matching over 12 bases. Germline values: CDR1 SGHRS, CDR2 YFSETQ. The CDR3 has 15 amino acids. V gave up 4 bases and J gave up 6 bases; unmatched junction bases: 6. The CDR3 DNA is TGCGCCAGCAGCCCCGGGACAGGGGGCTGGGATACGCAGTATTTT. It translates to CASSPGTGGWDTQYF.

The V gene is TRBV30, the J gene TRBJ1-2; 9 nucleotides align to TRBD1. The CDR3 spans 13 residues. Germline loops: CDR1 GTSNPN, CDR2 SVGIG (reference sequence). V lost 6 bases, J lost 0 bases, and 2 bases stayed unmatched. DNA for the CDR3: TGTGCCTGTGGACAGGGGCCTAACTATGGCTACACCTTC. Its translation is CACGQGPNYGYTF.

With respect to this clone: This sample also contains other DNA sequences that code for the same CDR3. This sequence joins TRBV5-4 and TRBJ2-3, with D possibly being TRBD2 (5 bases). Germline V gene data show CDR1 as SGHNT and CDR2 as YYREEE (reference sequence). Trimming left V 2 bases short and J 1 base short, with 11 bases between. The CDR3 sequence is 15 residues long. The CDR3 loop is CASSLRGSGTDTQYF. CDR3 DNA: TGTGCCAGCAGCTTAAGAGGGAGTGGCACAGATACGCAGTATTTT.

The rearrangement joins TRBV7-9 to TRBJ2-3; maybe TRBD1 (5 bases). Trimming removed 4 bases at V and 10 bases at J, with 12 bases between. This CDR3 comprises 12 residues. Germline CDR1 is SEHNR and CDR2 is FQNEAQ (reference sequence). The CDR3 DNA sequence: TGTGCCAGCAGCTCGGGTTCAGGGTCGCAGTATTTT. Its protein is CASSSGSGSQYF.

This clone has just one count. The genes are TRBV7-2 and TRBJ1-3, with D possibly matching TRBD1 (5 bases). Germline values: CDR1 SGHTA, CDR2 FQGNSA. The CDR3 is 17 amino acids. Trimming removed 5 bases at V and 0 bases at J, with 17 bases between. The DNA for the CDR3 is TGTGCCAGCAGCCCCGCAGGGCGACGAGGCTCTGGAAACACCATATATTTT. As protein: CASSPAGRRGSGNTIYF. Full variable domain (missing parts from reference TRBV7-2 and TRBJ1-3): GAGVSQSPSNKVTEKGKDVELRCDPISGHTALYWYRQSLGQGLEFLIYFQGNSAPDKSGLPSDRFSAERTGGSVSTLTIQRTQQEDSAVYLCASSPAGRRGSGNTIYFGEGSWLTVV.

The J gene is TRBJ2-3, the V gene TRBV6-1, with 7 bases identical to TRBD1. The CDR3 has 15 amino acids. The V gene end was trimmed by 4 bases and the J gene end by 2 bases; junction bases not matched to a gene: 6. Per the germline V gene, CDR1 is MNHNS and CDR2 is SASEGT. CDR3 DNA: TGTGCCAGCAGTGTTCGGGACAGATTCACAGATACGCAGTATTTT. This sequence encodes CASSVRDRFTDTQYF.

V gene TRBV19 combines with J gene TRBJ1-1; TRBD1 agrees at 8 bases. Per germline, CDR1 LNHDA and CDR2 SQIVND (reference sequence). The junction had 6 bases not matched to a gene; V was cut back by 5 bases and J by 1 base. The CDR3 is made up of 15 amino acids. CDR3 sequence: CASSSDRGENTEAFF. In DNA, the CDR3 is TGTGCCAGTAGTTCTGACAGGGGTGAGAACACTGAAGCTTTCTTT.

The rearrangement uses TRBV9 and TRBJ2-2; 7 nucleotides agree with TRBD2. V lost 0 bases, J lost 3 bases, and 8 bases stayed unmatched. CDR1 is SGDLS and CDR2 is YYNGEE in the germline V gene. This CDR3 has 17 residues. CDR3 in DNA: TGTGCCAGCAGCGTAGAGACTAGCAGACGCCACACCGGGGAGCTGTTTTTT. Amino acid sequence: CASSVETSRRHTGELFF.

The V gene is TRBV18, the J gene TRBJ2-7; D might be TRBD1 (6 bases). Between the trimmed V and J ends, which lost 0 bases and 3 bases, there was a span of 12 bases. CDR1 and CDR2 (germline): KGHSH, LQKENI. This CDR3 is 15 amino acids long. The CDR3 loop is CASSPPKDSLYEQYV. Here the CDR3 DNA reads TGTGCCAGCTCACCACCGAAGGACAGCCTCTACGAGCAGTACGTC.

This clone was counted once. One end of the junction varies from germline; a read error may be responsible. The V call is TRBV7-7, the J call TRBJ2-5, with 9 bases fitting TRBD1. Germline CDR1 and CDR2: SSHAT and FNYEAQ (reference sequence). The CDR3 is 15 residues long. This CDR3 is CASSSRTGVSETQYF. CDR3 in DNA: TGTGCTAGCAGCTCCCGGACAGGGGTCTCAGAGACCCAGTACTTC. The whole variable domain, filled in from reference TRBV7-7 and TRBJ2-5, reads GAGVSQSPRYKVTKRGQDVTLRCDPISSHATLYWYQQALGQGPEFLTYFNYEAQPDKSGLPSDRFSAERPEGSISTLTIQRTEQRDSAMYRCASSSRTGVSETQYFGPGTRLLVL.

This clone was seen a single time. The genes are TRBV5-4 and TRBJ2-2; 9 bases are a match to TRBD1. Unmatched junction bases numbered 5, after V lost 2 bases and J lost 6 bases. The germline CDR1 and CDR2 sequences are SGHNT and YYREEE (reference sequence). The CDR3 contains 15 residues. The CDR3 sequence: CASSFDRGSAGELFF. In nucleotides, the CDR3 is TGTGCCAGCAGCTTTGACAGGGGGTCCGCCGGGGAGCTGTTTTTT.

J is TRBJ1-3 and V is TRBV28; D remains ambiguous. Trimming stripped 6 bases from V and 2 bases from J, with 5 bases between. Germline lookup yields CDR1 MDHEN and CDR2 SYDVKM. The CDR3 contains 12 residues. The CDR3 reads CASSVPGNTIYF. The DNA of the CDR3 is TGTGCCAGCAGCGTCCCTGGAAACACCATATATTTT.

The chain recombines TRBV15 with TRBJ2-5; 10 bases map to TRBD2. Trimming cost V 3 bases and J 1 base; bases outside gene matches: 2. This CDR3 is built from 15 residues. From germline, CDR1 is LNHNV and CDR2 YYDKDF (reference sequence). The CDR3 region is CATSSPSGGQETQYF. The CDR3 DNA reads TGTGCCACCAGCAGCCCTAGCGGGGGCCAAGAGACCCAGTACTTC. Based on the CDR3 plus reference TRBV15 and TRBJ2-5, the full variable domain is DAMVIQNPRYQVTQFGKPVTLSCSQTLNHNVMYWYQQKSSQAPKLLFHYYDKDFNNEADTPDNFQSRRPNTSFCFLDIRSPGLGDTAMYLCATSSPSGGQETQYFGPGTRLLVL.

The chain combines TRBV20-1 with TRBJ2-1, with unresolved D. In germline, CDR1 is DFQATT, CDR2 SNEGSKA (reference sequence). This CDR3 is built from 11 residues. The CDR3 coding sequence is TGCAGGCCTGGGCCTTACAATGAGCAGTTCTTC. Translating gives CRPGPYNEQFF.

The genes are TRBV6-5 and TRBJ2-4; 8 nucleotides agree with TRBD1. In germline, CDR1 is MNHEY, CDR2 SVGAGI. This CDR3 has 13 residues. Losses at the gene ends were 5 bases for V and 8 bases for J; bases not matched to a gene: 5. The CDR3 coding sequence is TGTGCCAGCAGTAGACAGGGGTGGGACATTCAGTACTTC. This sequence encodes CASSRQGWDIQYF.

The chain employs TRBV10-3 and TRBJ1-1; a weak D match, TRBD1 (6 bases). Germline CDR1 ENHRY, CDR2 SYGVKD. The CDR3 loop spans 15 amino acids. The ends were cut back, 6 bases at V and 2 bases at J, with 16 bases in the middle. CDR3 amino acids: CAISPGGQFNTEAFF. In DNA form, the CDR3 reads TGTGCCATCAGCCCTGGAGGACAGTTCAACACTGAAGCTTTCTTT.

The chain has TRBV28 and TRBJ1-2; 7 bases are shared with TRBD1. V lost 2 bases, J lost 4 bases, and 13 bases stayed unmatched. This CDR3 region has 17 residues. Germline-derived CDR1 and CDR2 are MDHEN and SYDVKM. The CDR3 sequence: CASSLQTGIGFGYGYTF. CDR3 bases: TGTGCCAGCAGTTTACAGACAGGGATCGGGTTCGGCTATGGCTACACCTTC.

The chain recombines TRBV5-1 with TRBJ1-3; 8 bases match TRBD1. After removal of 0 bases from V and 8 bases from J, the junction contained 4 bases not matched to a gene. This CDR3 is 14 amino acids long. The germline gives CDR1 SGHRS, CDR2 YFSETQ. The CDR3 sequence: CASSLGQGIYTIYF. For the CDR3, the DNA is TGCGCCAGCAGCTTGGGACAGGGGATTTACACCATATATTTT. Drawing the rest from reference TRBV5-1 and TRBJ1-3, the complete variable domain is KAGVTQTPRYLIKTRGQQVTLSCSPISGHRSVSWYQQTPGQGLQFLFEYFSETQRNKGNFPGRFSGRQFSNSRSEMNVSTLELGDSALYLCASSLGQGIYTIYFGEGSWLTVV.

On this clone itself: One end of the junction is discordant with germline, which a read error may explain. The chain links TRBV28 to TRBJ2-6; 7 bases line up with TRBD1. Per the germline V gene, CDR1 is MDHEN and CDR2 is SYDVKM. The CDR3 is made up of 19 amino acids. CDR3 bases: TGTGCCAGCTGTTTGGGTGGGACAGCTAGGACCTCTGGGGCCAACGTCCTGACTTTC. Protein sequence: CASCLGGTARTSGANVLTF.

V gene TRBV30 combines with J gene TRBJ2-6; unclear D gene. Trimming shortened V by 4 bases and J by 2 bases, and 6 bases separated the two germline ends. This CDR3 has 13 residues. Germline loops: CDR1 GTSNPN, CDR2 SVGIG (reference sequence). As DNA, the CDR3 is TGTGCCTGGACCAAAACTGGGGCCAACGTCCTGACTTTC. This sequence encodes CAWTKTGANVLTF.